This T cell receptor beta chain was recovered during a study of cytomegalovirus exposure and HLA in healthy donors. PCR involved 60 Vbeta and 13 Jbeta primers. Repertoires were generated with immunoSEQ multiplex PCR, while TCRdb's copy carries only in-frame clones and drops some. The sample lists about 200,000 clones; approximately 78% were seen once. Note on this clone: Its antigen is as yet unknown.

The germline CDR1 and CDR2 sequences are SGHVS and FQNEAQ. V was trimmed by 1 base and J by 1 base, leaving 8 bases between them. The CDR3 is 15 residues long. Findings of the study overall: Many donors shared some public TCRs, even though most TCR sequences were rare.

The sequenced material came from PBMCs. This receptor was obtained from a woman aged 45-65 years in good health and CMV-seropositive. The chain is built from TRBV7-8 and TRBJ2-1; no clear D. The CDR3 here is CASSLVVASYNEQFF. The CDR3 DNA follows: TGTGCCAGCAGCTTAGTGGTAGCATCCTACAATGAGCAGTTCTTC.